This T cell receptor beta chain is drawn from a study of CXCR3-negative and CXCR3-positive naive CD8 T cells. This CDR3 is 15 amino acids long. Germline V gene data show CDR1 as PRHDT and CDR2 as FYEKMQ (reference sequence). All TRB cDNA libraries came from 5' RACE performed with UMI labels. From the 5' RACE reads, TCRdb lists one entry per CDR3 protein and no DNA. The sample table includes around 96,000 distinct CDR3 sequences. Sequenced input: naive CXCR3- CD8+ T cells from blood. The subset was: CD45RO-CCR7+CD27+CD95- naive CD8+ T cells lacking CXCR3 (TNR3-). This chain connects TRBV13 to TRBJ1-1; TCRdb's assignment of TRBD1 cannot be checked, as there is no DNA. The clonotype comes from a human donor in good health. Some clones in this sample may be carry-over from other donors' samples. CDR3 region: CASSPPTDTNTEAFF.